Each of the 21 T cell receptor beta chains below was sequenced from the same sample in a study of cytomegalovirus exposure and HLA in healthy donors. Primers for the PCR totalled 60 Vbeta and 13 Jbeta. Libraries were prepared by immunoSEQ multiplex PCR; TCRdb keeps only in-frame clonotypes and omits some of them. The table has 150,000 to 200,000 clones, around 78% seen once. The specimen sequenced was PBMCs. Every receptor here comes from a woman in her thirties or forties in good health and CMV-seronegative.

The gene calls are TRBV5-1 and TRBJ2-5; 10 bases are shared with TRBD1. Germline V CDR1 and CDR2: SGHRS, YFSETQ. The CDR3 loop spans 15 amino acids. Trimming at V came to 0 bases and at J to 1 base, leaving 0 bases not matched to a gene. The CDR3 DNA follows: TGCGCCAGCAGCTTGGGGACAGGGGGCCAAGAGACCCAGTACTTC. It codes for CASSLGTGGQETQYF.

The chain recombines TRBV19 with TRBJ2-7; TRBD2 matches at 11 bases. Germline values: CDR1 LNHDA, CDR2 SQIVND (reference sequence). This CDR3 has 16 residues. Losses at the gene ends were 5 bases for V and 2 bases for J; bases not matched to a gene: 8. CDR3 loop: CASSQGGTSGPYEQYF. CDR3 coding DNA: TGTGCCAGTAGTCAAGGCGGGACTAGCGGACCCTACGAGCAGTACTTC.

This clone was recorded once. The chain recombines TRBV2 with TRBJ2-3, with 7 nucleotides matching TRBD2. The CDR3 runs to 17 residues. The trim removed 4 bases at V and 4 bases at J, leaving 14 bases unmatched. CDR1 and CDR2 from the germline V gene are SNHLY and FYNNEI. This CDR3 reads CASSVGIGGRSADTQYF. The CDR3 DNA sequence: TGTGCCAGCAGTGTCGGGATCGGCGGGAGATCGGCAGATACGCAGTATTTT.

The chain carries TRBV19 and TRBJ1-5; 7 bases are shared with TRBD1. V trimming: 5 bases; J trimming: 5 bases; junction bases outside the gene matches: 9. Germline-derived CDR1 and CDR2 are LNHDA and SQIVND (reference sequence). This CDR3 has 15 residues. The DNA of the CDR3 is TGTGCCAGTAGTCCCACAGGGGAGCGGGATCAGCCCCAGCATTTT. Translating it yields CASSPTGERDQPQHF.

The chain carries TRBV27 and TRBJ2-7; 7 bases align to TRBD2. V gave up 3 bases and J gave up 4 bases; unmatched junction bases: 12. This CDR3 contains 16 residues. Germline CDR1 MNHEY, CDR2 SMNVEV (reference sequence). The CDR3 is CASSFGGWQGWYEQYF. DNA of the CDR3: TGTGCCAGCAGTTTCGGGGGGTGGCAGGGATGGTACGAGCAGTACTTC.

This sequence joins TRBV5-1 and TRBJ2-7, with a tentative D call TRBD1 (6 bases). Germline V lookup: CDR1 SGHRS, CDR2 YFSETQ. The CDR3 spans 14 residues. Trimming cost V 4 bases and J 2 bases, with 13 bases left between them. The CDR3 coding sequence is TGCGCCAGCAGCGAAGGGGGTCACACCTACGAGCAGTACTTC. Protein sequence: CASSEGGHTYEQYF.

The chain carries TRBV6-1 and TRBJ2-4; TRBD1 aligns across 8 bases. The ends lost 2 bases at V and 8 bases at J; junction bases unmatched: 8. The CDR3 extends over 15 amino acids. Germline loops: CDR1 MNHNS, CDR2 SASEGT. Written as DNA, the CDR3 is TGTGCCAGCAGTGAAACTGGACAGGGTAGTGACATTCAGTACTTC. It codes for CASSETGQGSDIQYF.

This clone has a single count. The chain carries TRBV2 and TRBJ2-3; 14 positions match TRBD2. Germline lookup yields CDR1 SNHLY and CDR2 FYNNEI. V shed 4 bases and J 2 bases; nucleotides not matched to a gene: 5. The CDR3 sequence is 17 residues long. The CDR3 is CASSAGTSGSVTDTQYF. The CDR3 nucleotides read TGTGCCAGCAGTGCAGGGACTAGCGGGAGTGTCACAGATACGCAGTATTTT.

This chain links TRBV30 with TRBJ1-3; D not resolved. Deletions cut 2 bases from V and 0 bases from J, with 11 bases between. Germline V CDR1 and CDR2: GTSNPN, SVGIG (reference sequence). The CDR3 has 15 residues. CDR3 loop: CAWSSGSSSGNTIYF. Here the CDR3 DNA reads TGTGCCTGGAGTTCCGGGTCCAGCTCTGGAAACACCATATATTTT. Full variable domain (outside the CDR3, taken from reference TRBV30 and TRBJ1-3): SQTIHQWPATLVQPVGSPLSLECTVEGTSNPNLYWYRQAAGRGLQLLFYSVGIGQISSEVPQNLSASRPQDRQFILSSKKLLLSDSGFYLCAWSSGSSSGNTIYFGEGSWLTVV.

V gene TRBV30 combines with J gene TRBJ1-3; maybe TRBD1 (5 bases). The CDR3 has 18 residues. Trimming took 0 bases from V and 0 from J, leaving 18 bases between them. Germline assignment: CDR1 GTSNPN and CDR2 SVGIG (reference sequence). CDR3 sequence reads: CAWSVWGVRSDSGNTIYF. The CDR3 DNA reads TGTGCCTGGAGTGTGTGGGGGGTGCGCTCGGACTCTGGAAACACCATATATTTT.

V and J are TRBV7-2 and TRBJ1-5, with TRBD1 identical over 10 bases. Germline CDR1 SGHTA, CDR2 FQGNSA. This CDR3 comprises 16 residues. J gave up 6 bases and V 2 bases, and 7 bases lay outside the gene matches. The CDR3 loop reads CASSLSGTGDLQPQHF. DNA for the CDR3: TGTGCCAGCAGCTTAAGTGGGACAGGGGATCTTCAGCCCCAGCATTTT. The whole variable domain, filled in from reference TRBV7-2 and TRBJ1-5, reads GAGVSQSPSNKVTEKGKDVELRCDPISGHTALYWYRQSLGQGLEFLIYFQGNSAPDKSGLPSDRFSAERTGGSVSTLTIQRTQQEDSAVYLCASSLSGTGDLQPQHFGDGTRLSIL.

This clone was picked up a small number of times. This chain joins TRBV9 and TRBJ2-2, with TRBD2 matching 12 bases. The CDR3 has 15 amino acids. Germline CDR1 SGDLS, CDR2 YYNGEE. With V trimmed by 4 bases and J by 5 bases, 3 bases remained unmatched. The CDR3 coding sequence is TGTGCCAGCAGCCTTACTAGCGGGAGGACCGGGGAGCTGTTTTTT. Translated: CASSLTSGRTGELFF.

The chain is built from TRBV5-1 and TRBJ1-1, with 7 nucleotides matching TRBD1. This CDR3 comprises 16 residues. Germline-derived CDR1 and CDR2 are SGHRS and YFSETQ. With 0 bases clipped from V and 2 bases from J, the junction kept 7 bases outside the gene matches. DNA of the CDR3: TGCGCCAGCAGCTTGGGACAGGGAATTCTAAACACTGAAGCTTTCTTT. It is translated as CASSLGQGILNTEAFF.

The J gene is TRBJ1-1, the V gene TRBV28; possibly TRBD1 for D (6 bases). This CDR3 contains 16 residues. Germline-derived CDR1 and CDR2 are MDHEN and SYDVKM. V was cut by 6 bases and J by 1 base, with 18 bases left in between. CDR3 bases: TGTGCCAGCAGGCCGTCCGGGGGGCGGGGGAACACTGAAGCTTTCTTT. It codes for CASRPSGGRGNTEAFF.

This rearrangement joins TRBV5-1 to TRBJ1-2, with 8 positions matching TRBD1. Germline CDR1 and CDR2: SGHRS and YFSETQ. V lost 4 bases, J lost 8 bases, and 13 bases stayed unmatched. The CDR3 covers 15 residues. CDR3 amino acids: CASSPLTGEGGGYTF. The DNA for the CDR3 is TGCGCCAGCAGCCCCCTGACAGGGGAAGGGGGCGGCTACACCTTC.

This chain connects TRBV6-5 to TRBJ2-1; the match to TRBD2 covers 8 bases. The CDR3 runs 11 residues. The V segment lost 8 bases and the J segment 8 bases; nucleotides outside the gene matches: 2. From germline, CDR1 is MNHEY and CDR2 SVGAGI. CDR3 sequence: CASARGDEQFF. The CDR3 region has the DNA TGTGCCAGCGCGCGGGGGGATGAGCAGTTCTTC.

The V and J genes are TRBV2 and TRBJ1-5, with a tentative D call TRBD1 (5 bases). Germline loops: CDR1 SNHLY, CDR2 FYNNEI. V lost 3 bases and J lost 6, with 12 bases in between. This CDR3 comprises 14 residues. In DNA, the CDR3 is TGTGCCAGCAGTGACAGGGTCTCGCTTCAGCCCCAGCATTTT. Amino acid sequence: CASSDRVSLQPQHF. Using reference TRBV2 and TRBJ1-5 for the parts outside the CDR3, the full variable domain is EPEVTQTPSHQVTQMGQEVILRCVPISNHLYFYWYRQILGQKVEFLVSFYNNEISEKSEIFDDQFSVERPDGSNFTLKIRSTKLEDSAMYFCASSDRVSLQPQHFGDGTRLSIL.

The chain carries TRBV10-3 and TRBJ2-2; a possible D gene is TRBD1 (6 bases). The CDR3 is 17 amino acids. Germline V lookup: CDR1 ENHRY, CDR2 SYGVKD. V was clipped by 5 bases and J by 0 bases, with 16 bases between them. The CDR3 reads CAISPRRDTPNTGELFF. CDR3 nucleotide sequence: TGTGCCATCAGTCCCCGACGGGACACCCCGAACACCGGGGAGCTGTTTTTT.

The chain recombines TRBV5-1 with TRBJ2-1; TRBD2 matches at 11 bases. Per germline, CDR1 SGHRS and CDR2 YFSETQ. The CDR3 is 15 residues long. Germline trimming cut 4 bases from V and 7 bases from J; bases unmatched to any gene: 7. The CDR3 sequence: CASSPQLAGVNEQFF. The DNA for the CDR3 is TGCGCCAGCAGCCCCCAACTAGCGGGAGTGAATGAGCAGTTCTTC.

The rearrangement uses TRBV19 and TRBJ1-1, with 7 bases aligning to TRBD1. The CDR3 runs to 14 residues. Germline assignment: CDR1 LNHDA and CDR2 SQIVND (reference sequence). The ends lost 1 base at V and 7 bases at J; junction bases unmatched: 6. CDR3 sequence: CASSIVEQGIEAFF. The DNA for the CDR3 is TGTGCCAGTAGTATAGTAGAACAGGGGATTGAAGCTTTCTTT.

The chain joins TRBV6-1 to TRBJ1-5, with no clear D. This CDR3 contains 13 residues. V lost 3 bases and J 6 bases, leaving 9 bases between the germline ends. CDR1 and CDR2 (germline): MNHNS, SASEGT. For the CDR3, the DNA is TGTGCCAGCAGTGAGACTAAGGGTCAGCCCCAGCATTTT. Translated: CASSETKGQPQHF.